A selection of T cell receptor beta chains follows, all from one sample in a study of CD8 T cells in ankylosing spondylitis. TCRdb re-called the 5' RACE reads through MiXCR, storing one row per CDR3 protein. The sample lists approximately 39,000 distinct CDR3 sequences, 9.5% to 11% occurring once. Sequencing was done on a sample of synovial fluid, either unsorted or a sorted T cell fraction (not recorded which). The source is a male donor with ankylosing spondylitis. The CDR3 runs from the conserved cysteine through the conserved F or W. D genes are given only for firm matches. Rows give clone size only sometimes, using once, few, many, or a class for an expanded clone.

v_call,d_call,clone_size,j_call,cdr3_aa,cdr3_nt
TRBV5-1,TRBD1,few,TRBJ1-4,CASSLAGTGPHNEKLFF,TGCGCCAGCAGCTTGGCCGGGACAGGGCCACATAATGAAAAACTGTTTTTT
TRBV30,NA,many,TRBJ2-7,CAWSLGDYEQYF,TGTGCCTGGAGTCTGGGAGACTACGAGCAGTACTTC
TRBV24-1,NA,NA,TRBJ2-3,CATSDPLSTQYF,TGTGCCACCAGTGACCCGCTATCTACGCAGTATTTT
TRBV7-8,NA,many,TRBJ2-3,CASSLEATDTQYF,TGTGCCAGCAGCTTAGAGGCCACAGATACGCAGTATTTT
TRBV20-1,NA,NA,TRBJ2-7,CSASRDPYSYEQYF,TGCAGTGCTAGCCGGGACCCCTACTCCTACGAGCAGTACTTC
TRBV7-8,NA,NA,TRBJ1-5,CASSLADGQPQHF,TGTGCCAGCAGCTTAGCTGACGGTCAGCCCCAGCATTTT
TRBV24-1,TRBD1,few,TRBJ2-6,CATSGYGTGWTGANVLTF,TGTGCCACCAGTGGGTACGGGACAGGGTGGACTGGGGCCAACGTCCTGACTTTC
TRBV11-2,TRBD2,many,TRBJ2-4,CASSWGVGTSLNIQYF,TGTGCCAGCAGCTGGGGGGTCGGGACTAGCCTAAACATTCAGTACTTC
TRBV6-5,NA,NA,TRBJ2-7,CASSFSGTYEQYF,TGTGCCAGCAGTTTTAGCGGCACCTACGAGCAGTACTTC
TRBV10-3,TRBD2,many,TRBJ2-5,CAISEAGGPGETQYF,TGTGCCATCAGTGAGGCGGGAGGGCCGGGAGAGACCCAGTACTTC
TRBV7-9,TRBD1,NA,TRBJ1-1,CASSGQGGPEAFF,TGTGCCAGCAGCGGACAGGGCGGACCTGAAGCTTTCTTT
TRBV12-3/TRBV12-4,NA,NA,TRBJ2-4,CASRSNLAKNIQYF,TGTGCCAGCAGGTCAAATTTAGCCAAAAACATTCAGTACTTC
TRBV6-2/TRBV6-3,NA,few,TRBJ2-7,CASRARTYEQYF,TGTGCCAGCAGGGCAAGAACCTACGAGCAGTACTTC
TRBV25-1,TRBD2,few,TRBJ2-3,CASMPGLAGENTQYF,TGTGCCAGCATGCCGGGACTAGCGGGAGAAAATACGCAGTATTTT
TRBV7-9,TRBD1,few,TRBJ1-4,CASSFSQGTNEKLFF,TGTGCCAGCAGCTTCTCACAGGGGACTAATGAAAAACTGTTTTTT
TRBV28,TRBD2,many,TRBJ2-1,CASSVSGRPPWNEQFF,TGTGCCAGCAGTGTTAGCGGGAGGCCCCCTTGGAATGAGCAGTTCTTC
TRBV6-4,NA,medium-sized,TRBJ1-1,CASRPTLSGDTEAFF,TGTGCCAGCAGACCTACCCTATCGGGGGACACTGAAGCTTTCTTT
TRBV5-6,TRBD1,NA,TRBJ2-7,CASSFDRVGYEQYF,TGTGCCAGCAGCTTCGACAGGGTGGGCTACGAGCAGTACTTC
TRBV12-3/TRBV12-4,NA,many,TRBJ2-3,CASSFGSTDTQYF,TGTGCCAGCAGTTTCGGGAGCACAGATACGCAGTATTTT
TRBV3-1,NA,NA,TRBJ2-7,CASSRHLYEQYF,TGTGCCAGCAGCCGTCACCTCTACGAGCAGTACTTC
TRBV20-1,NA,few,TRBJ2-7,CSASGPIYEQYF,TGCAGTGCTAGCGGGCCAATCTACGAGCAGTACTTC
TRBV6-2/TRBV6-3,NA,few,TRBJ2-7,CASSDSDLSIRDGQYF,TGTGCCAGCAGTGACTCGGACCTTAGTATCCGGGACGGGCAGTACTTC
TRBV27,NA,many,TRBJ2-7,CASRWGGRSFYEQYF,TGTGCCAGCAGGTGGGGGGGCAGGAGCTTCTACGAGCAGTACTTC
TRBV5-5,NA,many,TRBJ2-7,CASSFNYRGAYEQYF,TGTGCCAGCAGCTTTAATTATCGGGGTGCCTACGAGCAGTACTTC
TRBV19,TRBD1,many,TRBJ2-1,CASKPGGLPRDEQFF,TGTGCCAGTAAACCAGGGGGCCTACCCAGGGATGAGCAGTTCTTC
TRBV20-1,TRBD1,few,TRBJ1-1,CSARGDSDTEAFF,TGCAGTGCTAGAGGGGACAGCGACACTGAAGCTTTCTTT
TRBV19,TRBD2,many,TRBJ2-1,CASSIILAGNNEQFF,TGTGCCAGTAGTATCATCCTAGCGGGGAACAATGAGCAGTTCTTC
TRBV28,NA,NA,TRBJ1-2,CASSLLQGFDGYTF,TGTGCCAGCAGCCTTCTTCAGGGGTTTGATGGCTACACCTTC
TRBV11-3,NA,NA,TRBJ2-1,CASSLAGTTYNEQFF,TGTGCCAGCAGCTTAGCCGGGACGACCTACAATGAGCAGTTCTTC
TRBV18,TRBD1,many,TRBJ1-1,CASSLGQGASTEAFF,TGTGCCAGCTCACTGGGACAGGGGGCTAGCACTGAAGCTTTCTTT
TRBV24-1,NA,NA,TRBJ2-2,CATPKVGVSGELFF,TGTGCCACCCCGAAGGTGGGGGTCTCCGGGGAGCTGTTTTTT
TRBV7-8,NA,NA,TRBJ1-4,CASSPTEGNEKLFF,TGTGCCAGCAGCCCTACTGAGGGAAATGAAAAACTGTTTTTT
TRBV20-1,TRBD2,many,TRBJ2-1,CSALSGRENNEQFF,TGCAGTGCTTTAAGCGGGAGGGAAAACAATGAGCAGTTCTTC
TRBV5-1,TRBD2,many,TRBJ2-2,CASSLVPSGRAGELFF,TGCGCCAGCAGCTTGGTGCCTAGCGGGAGAGCCGGGGAGCTGTTTTTT
TRBV7-9,NA,many,TRBJ1-1,CASSLIVNTEAFF,TGTGCCAGCAGCTTAATTGTGAACACTGAAGCTTTCTTT
TRBV20-1,TRBD2,NA,TRBJ2-5,CSARDRSGWGGETQYF,TGCAGTGCTAGAGATCGGAGCGGGTGGGGGGGTGAGACCCAGTACTTC
TRBV12-3/TRBV12-4,NA,NA,TRBJ1-2,CASSPTGLYGYTF,TGTGCCAGCAGTCCAACTGGGCTCTATGGCTACACCTTC
TRBV3-1,NA,few,TRBJ2-3,CASSPSGGWGTDTQYF,TGTGCCAGCAGCCCGAGCGGTGGATGGGGCACAGATACGCAGTATTTT
TRBV29-1,NA,NA,TRBJ2-7,CSGGDGYEQYF,TGCAGCGGGGGGGATGGCTACGAGCAGTACTTC
TRBV7-8,NA,many,TRBJ2-3,CASSWGTVADTQYF,TGTGCCAGCAGCTGGGGAACGGTGGCAGATACGCAGTATTTT
TRBV7-3,TRBD1,few,TRBJ2-5,CASSPGTGSSQYF,TGTGCCAGCAGCCCGGGGACAGGGAGTTCCCAGTACTTC
TRBV19,TRBD2,many,TRBJ2-1,CASSERTSGINEQFF,TGTGCCAGTAGTGAGAGGACTAGCGGGATCAATGAGCAGTTCTTC
TRBV28,NA,many,TRBJ2-3,CASSFLVVGTDTQYF,TGTGCCAGCAGTTTCCTGGTGGTTGGCACAGATACGCAGTATTTT
TRBV7-9,NA,few,TRBJ1-5,CASGMDNQPQHF,TGTGCCAGCGGGATGGACAATCAGCCCCAGCATTTT
TRBV29-1,TRBD1,many,TRBJ1-2,CSAGGQGVGAYGYTF,TGCAGCGCTGGAGGACAGGGGGTCGGCGCCTATGGCTACACCTTC
TRBV15,NA,many,TRBJ2-3,CATSRVAANTDTQYF,TGTGCCACCAGCAGAGTTGCCGCGAACACAGATACGCAGTATTTT
TRBV28,NA,many,TRBJ1-4,CASKGVTTNEKLFF,TGTGCCAGCAAGGGGGTAACAACTAATGAAAAACTGTTTTTT
TRBV20-1,NA,NA,TRBJ1-1,CSAQTPGVNTEAFF,TGCAGTGCTCAGACGCCCGGAGTGAACACTGAAGCTTTCTTT
TRBV29-1,TRBD2,many,TRBJ2-2,CSVVFGGRPGELFF,TGCAGCGTTGTATTCGGCGGGAGGCCCGGGGAGCTGTTTTTT
TRBV7-8,NA,many,TRBJ1-1,CASSLVFREMNTEAFF,TGTGCCAGCAGCTTAGTTTTTCGGGAGATGAACACTGAAGCTTTCTTT
TRBV11-2,NA,NA,TRBJ2-7,CASSLDLSREQYF,TGTGCCAGCAGCTTAGATCTATCGAGAGAGCAGTACTTC
TRBV4-2,TRBD2,few,TRBJ2-1,CASSLSGRASYNEQFF,TGTGCCAGCAGCCTTAGCGGGAGGGCCTCCTACAATGAGCAGTTCTTC
TRBV2,NA,NA,TRBJ2-7,CASRGARVSYEQYF,TGTGCCAGCAGGGGGGCGAGAGTCTCCTACGAGCAGTACTTC
TRBV4-2,NA,many,TRBJ2-2,CASSQAPGTATGELFF,TGTGCCAGCAGCCAAGCCCCCGGGACTGCTACCGGGGAGCTGTTTTTT
TRBV2,NA,NA,TRBJ1-2,CASSPVSGSYGYTF,TGTGCCAGCAGTCCAGTCTCAGGGAGCTATGGCTACACCTTC
TRBV9,NA,medium-sized,TRBJ2-3,CASSASTDTQYF,TGTGCCAGCAGTGCTAGCACAGATACGCAGTATTTT
TRBV2,TRBD2,NA,TRBJ2-7,CASSLLAGGYEQYF,TGTGCCAGCAGCTTACTAGCGGGAGGCTACGAGCAGTACTTC